This TCR beta chain was identified in a study of CD8 T cells in ankylosing spondylitis. The TCR beta libraries were generated through quantitative 5'-RACE incorporating molecular barcodes. TCRdb analysed the 5' RACE reads with MiXCR anew, one entry per CDR3 protein. The repertoire includes hundreds of thousands of distinct CDR3 sequences, about an eighth of them detected once, and roughly 0.51% sits in the top ten. Study-wide results and limits: There was reportedly significant enrichment of clones that were disease-linked in matched ankylosing spondylitis synovial fluid. Characteristic of ankylosing spondylitis blood, it appeared, was a TCR beta motif comprising several highly homologous variants.

This clonotype appeared many times. Its cognate antigen is unknown. Germline CDR1 is DFQATT and CDR2 is SNEGSKA (reference sequence). Trimming took 6 bases from V and 0 from J; bases not matched to a gene: 5. CDR3 length: 15 residues. The sequence was obtained from a male donor with ankylosing spondylitis. The chain employs TRBV20-1 and TRBJ1-6; TRBD1 matches 7 bases. Material for sequencing was blood, either unsorted or a sorted T cell fraction (not recorded which). The CDR3 region is CSAWDSSSYNSPLHF. The DNA of the CDR3 is TGCAGTGCGTGGGACAGTAGCTCCTATAATTCACCCCTCCACTTT.